Here is one T cell receptor (beta chain) with its context. The data stem from a study of T cells expressing NK-cell markers. The overall study: Underlying the TCR beta repertoires were sorted CD3+CD56+NKG2C+, CD3+CD56+NKG2C- and CD3+CD56-NKG2C+ T cells. With respect to HCMV, seven of the eight sequenced donors were seropositive, and one was seronegative.

This CDR3 has 16 residues. Germline V gene lookup returns CDR1 SNHLY and CDR2 FYNNEI. 5'RACE template switching built TCR beta cDNA with unique molecular identifiers. TCRdb reprocessed the 5' RACE reads and stores each CDR3 protein as one record, lacking DNA. This sample's clone table lists about 410,000 distinct CDR3 sequences. Sequencing was performed on blood T cells: a sorted CD56 or NKG2C T cell subset, CD4+ or CD8+ T cells, or bulk PBMC T cells (not recorded which). The chain joins TRBV2 to TRBJ1-1; absent DNA, TCRdb's TRBD1 call cannot be checked. This clonotype was obtained from a woman between 45 and 65 years old in good health. CDR3 loop: CASSGRDRQMNTEAFF.